The 30 T cell receptor beta chains below were found in one sample sequenced in a study of shared clonotypes between healthy human individuals. TCRdb's copy holds only in-frame clones and misses some; the assay was immunoSEQ multiplex PCR. The table has roughly 400,000 clones, around 96% seen once. The sample taken for sequencing was memory CD8+ T cells sorted from blood. The subset here: CD45RO+ cells pooled with CCR7-negative TemRA cells. These receptors originate from a young man in good health.

Comment on this clone: The sample has other DNA sequences that encode this CDR3 too. The chain uses TRBV19 and TRBJ2-7, with 8 bases matching TRBD1. Germline lookup yields CDR1 LNHDA and CDR2 SQIVND (reference sequence). The ends lost 6 bases at V and 1 base at J; junction bases unmatched: 5. This CDR3 region has 14 residues. For the CDR3, the DNA is TGTGCCAGTAGCACCCGGGACAGGTCCTACGAGCAGTACTTC. It is translated as CASSTRDRSYEQYF.

This sequence joins TRBV4-2 and TRBJ2-1; TRBD2 matches at 7 bases. With 0 bases clipped from V and 1 base from J, the junction kept 6 bases outside the gene matches. The germline CDR1 and CDR2 sequences are LGHNA and YNFKEQ. The CDR3 consists of 17 residues. The CDR3 coding sequence is TGTGCCAGCAGCCAAGATTTTGGACTAGGGTCCTACAATGAGCAGTTCTTC. Its protein is CASSQDFGLGSYNEQFF.

This sequence joins TRBV19 and TRBJ2-7; possibly TRBD1 or TRBD2 for D (8 bases each). This CDR3 spans 18 amino acids. Germline CDR1 LNHDA, CDR2 SQIVND (reference sequence). The V gene lost 3 bases and the J gene lost 4 bases, with 25 bases spanning the gap. CDR3 DNA sequence: TGTGCCAGTAGTATTCGTACAACTAGCGGAGGACAGGGTTACGAGCAGTACTTC. Amino acid sequence: CASSIRTTSGGQGYEQYF.

This clone was seen just once. The J gene is TRBJ2-7, the V gene TRBV2; TRBD1 or TRBD2 may be the D gene (5 bases each). The CDR3 length is 13 residues. Germline V CDR1 and CDR2: SNHLY, FYNNEI. Between the trimmed V and J ends, which lost 4 bases and 4 bases, there was a span of 11 bases. CDR3 loop: CASSGDPVYEQYF. The CDR3 nucleotides read TGTGCCAGCAGTGGGGACCCCGTTTACGAGCAGTACTTC.

The DNA for the CDR3 is TGTGCCAGCGCTAACCTCCGGGACAGTGAAGCTTTCTTT. It specifies CASANLRDSEAFF. The genes are TRBV27 and TRBJ1-1, with TRBD1 identical over 7 bases. After removal of 8 bases from V and 7 bases from J, the junction contained 10 bases not matched to a gene. Germline V gene data show CDR1 as MNHEY and CDR2 as SMNVEV (reference sequence). The length of the CDR3 is 13 residues.

This clone was recorded only once. V and J are TRBV5-4 and TRBJ1-1, with 9 bases identical to TRBD1. The V segment lost 4 bases and the J segment 6 bases; nucleotides outside the gene matches: 13. In germline, CDR1 is SGHNT, CDR2 YYREEE (reference sequence). CDR3 length: 16 residues. CDR3 coding DNA: TGTGCCAGCAGCAGCCGGGACAGGGAGTTTATCGCTGAAGCTTTCTTT. Encoded protein: CASSSRDREFIAEAFF. Together with reference TRBV5-4 and TRBJ1-1, the CDR3 gives the full variable domain: ETGVTQSPTHLIKTRGQQVTLRCSSQSGHNTVSWYQQALGQGPQFIFQYYREEENGRGNFPPRFSGLQFPNYSSELNVNALELDDSALYLCASSSRDREFIAEAFFGQGTRLTVV.

This rearrangement joins TRBV10-3 to TRBJ2-3; D is unclear. V was trimmed by 0 bases and J by 2 bases, leaving 6 bases between them. The CDR3 runs 14 residues. Germline values: CDR1 ENHRY, CDR2 SYGVKD. The CDR3 DNA reads TGTGCCATCAGTGAGTCCGCCTTCACAGATACGCAGTATTTT. Its translation: CAISESAFTDTQYF.

The V call is TRBV10-1, the J call TRBJ2-5; D gene uncertain. V was cut by 1 base and J by 1 base, with 10 bases left in between. Germline lookup yields CDR1 WNHNN and CDR2 SYGVQD (reference sequence). This CDR3 spans 15 amino acids. This chain's CDR3 is CASSEWRKVQETQYF. The DNA for the CDR3 is TGCGCCAGCAGTGAGTGGCGGAAGGTCCAAGAGACCCAGTACTTC.

This clone came up once. The chain joins TRBV2 to TRBJ1-5, with TRBD1 matching over 12 bases. The CDR3 consists of 15 residues. Germline V gene lookup returns CDR1 SNHLY and CDR2 FYNNEI. V lost 4 bases and J lost 7; bases outside the gene matches: 5. CDR3 amino acids: CASSGDRGLRQPQHF. The CDR3 DNA reads as TGTGCCAGCAGTGGGGACAGGGGGCTTCGGCAGCCCCAGCATTTT.

The rearrangement joins TRBV19 to TRBJ2-5; D is unresolved. The CDR3 has 14 residues. The V end was cut by 3 bases, the J end by 4 bases, with 12 bases between. The germline V gene encodes CDR1 LNHDA and CDR2 SQIVND (reference sequence). Here the CDR3 reads CASSMGPLRETQYF. CDR3 bases: TGTGCCAGTAGTATGGGCCCCCTCCGAGAGACCCAGTACTTC.

This clone was recorded once. This chain links TRBV6-6 with TRBJ1-2; 10 bases are shared with TRBD1. The V gene's germline CDR1 is MNHNY and CDR2 SVGAGI (reference sequence). V shed 6 bases, J shed 10 bases, and the junction held 8 bases outside the gene matches. The CDR3 runs to 13 residues. CDR3 region: CASSPDRGMLYTF. The DNA of the CDR3 is TGTGCCAGCAGCCCGGACAGGGGGATGCTCTACACCTTC.

The chain is built from TRBV25-1 and TRBJ2-1; D unresolved. This CDR3 contains 14 residues. The V end lost 5 bases, the J end lost 0 bases, and 8 bases lay between the germline ends. Germline assignment: CDR1 MGHDK and CDR2 SYGVNS. In nucleotides, the CDR3 is TGTGCCAGCAGTTTCGAAAGCTCCTACAATGAGCAGTTCTTC. As protein: CASSFESSYNEQFF.

This clone was seen once. The chain uses TRBV25-1 and TRBJ2-6; a possible D gene is TRBD1 (6 bases). The CDR3 consists of 14 residues. Trimming took off 6 bases at V and 0 bases at J, with 6 bases between the two ends. The V gene's germline CDR1 is MGHDK and CDR2 SYGVNS. In DNA, the CDR3 is TGTGCCAGCAGGGACAGCTCTGGGGCCAACGTCCTGACTTTC. Translated: CASRDSSGANVLTF.

This chain connects TRBV11-1 to TRBJ2-2; D is unclear. Germline V gene data show CDR1 as SGHAT and CDR2 as FQDESV (reference sequence). The CDR3 is made up of 12 amino acids. V shed 0 bases and J shed 7 bases, with 3 bases lying between them. CDR3 sequence: CASSLARGELFF. The CDR3 DNA reads as TGTGCCAGCAGCTTAGCGCGCGGGGAGCTGTTTTTT.

The genes are TRBV7-2 and TRBJ2-3; D not certain. This CDR3 contains 16 residues. The V and J ends lost 1 base and 0 bases respectively, with 11 bases between them. CDR1 is SGHTA and CDR2 is FQGNSA in the germline V gene. The CDR3 region is CASSLGTTLSTDTQYF. CDR3 DNA: TGTGCCAGCAGCTTAGGGACCACCCTAAGCACAGATACGCAGTATTTT.

This clone was observed a single time. This chain uses TRBV5-1 with TRBJ2-2; 15 bases map to TRBD2. This CDR3 region has 16 residues. After removal of 4 bases from V and 4 bases from J, the junction contained 2 bases not matched to a gene. Germline V gives CDR1 SGHRS, CDR2 YFSETQ. CDR3 DNA sequence: TGCGCCAGCAGCCGGACTAGCGGGAGGGTCACCGGGGAGCTGTTTTTT. Amino acids: CASSRTSGRVTGELFF.

The chain carries TRBV25-1 and TRBJ2-4, with TRBD2 matching 7 bases. V gave up 3 bases and J gave up 6 bases; unmatched junction bases: 8. CDR1 and CDR2 from the germline V gene are MGHDK and SYGVNS. The CDR3 is 15 residues long. CDR3 region: CASSEPGRDGNIQYF. The CDR3 region has the DNA TGTGCCAGCAGTGAGCCAGGGAGGGACGGAAACATTCAGTACTTC. Filled out from reference TRBV25-1 and TRBJ2-4, the complete variable domain reads EADIYQTPRYLVIGTGKKITLECSQTMGHDKMYWYQQDPGMELHLIHYSYGVNSTEKGDLSSESTVSRIRTEHFPLTLESARPSHTSQYLCASSEPGRDGNIQYFGAGTRLSVL.

Details on this clone: Compared with germline, one end of the junction differs, possibly owing to a read error. This sequence joins TRBV5-6 and TRBJ2-2; 12 nucleotides line up with TRBD2. In germline, CDR1 is SGHDT, CDR2 YYEEEE. This CDR3 has 16 amino acids. The CDR3 region is CASSLELAGGHRGAVF. CDR3 coding DNA: TGTGCCAGCAGCTTGGAACTAGCGGGAGGACACCGGGGAGCTGTTTTT.

The J gene is TRBJ1-2, the V gene TRBV28, with D perhaps matching TRBD1 (5 bases). The CDR3 consists of 15 residues. The ends were cut back, 5 bases at V and 7 bases at J, with 20 bases in the middle. CDR1 and CDR2 from the germline V gene are MDHEN and SYDVKM. The CDR3 loop is CASSLFKAGRGGYTF. The CDR3 DNA sequence: TGTGCCAGCAGTCTCTTTAAGGCAGGGAGGGGTGGCTACACCTTC.

A remark on this clone: The sample has other DNA sequences that encode this CDR3 too. This chain joins TRBV28 and TRBJ2-2, with 10 bases identical to TRBD2. This CDR3 has 14 amino acids. V shed 3 bases and J 5 bases; nucleotides not matched to a gene: 0. Germline assignment: CDR1 MDHEN and CDR2 SYDVKM. The CDR3: CASSLTSGTGELFF. Written as DNA, the CDR3 is TGTGCCAGCAGTTTGACTAGCGGGACCGGGGAGCTGTTTTTT.

The J gene is TRBJ2-1, the V gene TRBV12-2; the table's D gene call, TRBD2, was not cross checked with the DNA. TRBV12-2 constitutes a pseudogene. CDR3 length equals 16 residues. In DNA form, the CDR3 reads TGTGCAAGTCGCTTCCAAAGCGGGAGGGCCGGGGGTGAGCAGTTCTTC. It encodes CASRFQSGRAGGEQFF.

This sequence joins TRBV9 and TRBJ2-5, with D uncertain. CDR3 length equals 13 residues. Germline V CDR1 and CDR2: SGDLS, YYNGEE. The ends were cut back, 0 bases at V and 5 bases at J, with 8 bases in the middle. CDR3 sequence: CASSVAVRETQYF. DNA for the CDR3: TGTGCCAGCAGCGTAGCGGTCCGGGAGACCCAGTACTTC. The entire variable domain, with the rest obtained from reference TRBV9 and TRBJ2-5, is as follows: DSGVTQTPKHLITATGQRVTLRCSPRSGDLSVYWYQQSLDQGLQFLIQYYNGEERAKGNILERFSAQQFPDLHSELNLSSLELGDSALYFCASSVAVRETQYFGPGTRLLVL.

The V gene is TRBV5-1, the J gene TRBJ2-1, with a tentative D call TRBD2 (6 bases). Trimming removed 4 bases from V and 5 bases from J, with 16 bases in between. Germline CDR1 reads SGHRS; CDR2 reads YFSETQ. The CDR3 is 15 residues long. CDR3 sequence: CASSPATRLHNEQFF. The CDR3 nucleotides are TGCGCCAGCAGCCCGGCGACTAGACTTCACAATGAGCAGTTCTTC.

The chain uses TRBV15 and TRBJ1-3, with D hard to call. Germline assignment: CDR1 LNHNV and CDR2 YYDKDF (reference sequence). V gave up 4 bases and J gave up 4 bases, with 8 bases separating them. The CDR3 consists of 13 residues. The CDR3 sequence: CATSILQGNTIYF. Written as DNA, the CDR3 is TGTGCCACCAGCATATTACAGGGAAACACCATATATTTT.

DNA of the CDR3: TGTGCCAGCAGCCAAGGGCCTAGCGGGATATCGGTCTACGAGCAGTACTTC. It codes for CASSQGPSGISVYEQYF. The chain couples TRBV7-2 to TRBJ2-7; TRBD2 matches 9 bases. The CDR3 runs 17 residues. V lost 5 bases and J lost 3; bases outside the gene matches: 14. CDR1 SGHTA and CDR2 FQGNSA come from the germline V gene.

This clone was seen a single time. This chain uses TRBV13 with TRBJ1-1, with D unclear. This CDR3 region has 18 residues. Germline lookup yields CDR1 PRHDT and CDR2 FYEKMQ (reference sequence). The V gene lost 5 bases and the J gene lost 0 bases, with 22 bases spanning the gap. CDR3 sequence reads: CASSTQNLGRGVNTEAFF. DNA of the CDR3: TGTGCCAGCAGCACCCAAAATTTAGGTCGCGGCGTGAACACTGAAGCTTTCTTT.

The chain uses TRBV10-1 and TRBJ2-7, with 14 bases matching TRBD2. This CDR3 spans 17 amino acids. V lost 1 base to trimming and J lost 7 bases; unmatched junction nucleotides: 9. Germline loops: CDR1 WNHNN, CDR2 SYGVQD (reference sequence). In DNA form, the CDR3 reads TGCGCCAGCAGTGAGTACCCGGGACTAGCGGGAGTACGGGAGCAGTACTTC. Translating gives CASSEYPGLAGVREQYF.

This chain links TRBV25-1 with TRBJ2-7; D remains unclear. Germline CDR1 MGHDK, CDR2 SYGVNS. This CDR3 has 12 amino acids. V shed 3 bases and J shed 3 bases, with 6 bases lying between them. The CDR3 loop is CASSENSYEQYF. In nucleotides, the CDR3 is TGTGCCAGCAGTGAGAACAGCTACGAGCAGTACTTC.

The J gene is TRBJ2-5, the V gene TRBV5-8, with D perhaps matching TRBD1 or TRBD2 (5 bases each). Germline assignment: CDR1 SGHTS and CDR2 YDEGEE. Trimming stripped 1 base from V and 4 bases from J, with 14 bases between. There are 15 residues in the CDR3. The CDR3 region is CASSLSPGPRETQYF. The CDR3 region has the DNA TGTGCCAGCAGCTTGAGCCCGGGGCCTCGAGAGACCCAGTACTTC.

The chain is built from TRBV10-3 and TRBJ2-7, with 9 bases matching TRBD1. J gave up 3 bases and V 7 bases, and 10 bases lay outside the gene matches. CDR3 size: 15 residues. Germline V gives CDR1 ENHRY, CDR2 SYGVKD. This chain's CDR3 is CAINLTPGQGYEQYF. In DNA, the CDR3 is TGTGCCATCAATCTTACGCCGGGACAGGGCTACGAGCAGTACTTC.